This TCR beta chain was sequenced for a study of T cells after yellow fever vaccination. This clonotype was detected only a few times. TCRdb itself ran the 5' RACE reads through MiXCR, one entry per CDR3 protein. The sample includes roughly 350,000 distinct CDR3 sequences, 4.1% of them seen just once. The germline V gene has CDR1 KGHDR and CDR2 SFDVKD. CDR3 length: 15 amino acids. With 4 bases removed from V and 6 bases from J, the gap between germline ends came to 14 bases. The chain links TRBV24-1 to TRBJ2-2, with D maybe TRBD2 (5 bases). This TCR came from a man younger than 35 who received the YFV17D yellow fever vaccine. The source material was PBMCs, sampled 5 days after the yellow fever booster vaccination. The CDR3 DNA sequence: TGTGCCACCAGTGAAAGCGGCGGCCCACCCGGGGAGCTGTTTTTT. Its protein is CATSESGGPPGELFF.